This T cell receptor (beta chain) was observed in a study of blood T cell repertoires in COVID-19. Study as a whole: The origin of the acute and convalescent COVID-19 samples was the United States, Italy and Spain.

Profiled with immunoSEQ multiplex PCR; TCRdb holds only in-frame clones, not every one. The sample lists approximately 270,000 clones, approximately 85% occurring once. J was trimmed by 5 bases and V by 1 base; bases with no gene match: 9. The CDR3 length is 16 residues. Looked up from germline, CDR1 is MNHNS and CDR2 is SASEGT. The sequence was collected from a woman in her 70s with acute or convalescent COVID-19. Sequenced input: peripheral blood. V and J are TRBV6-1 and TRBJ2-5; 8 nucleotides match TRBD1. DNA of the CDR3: TGTGCCAGCAGTGAAGTGCCAGGGGGCCGTACGGAGACCCAGTACTTC. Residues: CASSEVPGGRTETQYF.